What follows is one TCR beta chain and its context. In Seattle, patients joined the study during active infection and were tracked longitudinally. Original methodology: From reference gene primer amplification, estimates of nucleated cell counts were derived. Produced via immunoSEQ multiplex PCR; TCRdb's table is partial and in-frame only. V and J calls and clone size are copied from that table; D and trimming were computed from the DNA. The sample includes tens of thousands of clones, 81% of them seen just once. This record belongs to a study of blood T cell repertoires in COVID-19. Whole-study context: Acute-phase and convalescent COVID-19 samples originated in the United States, Italy and Spain. Sources were T cells, B-cell-depleted T cells, or PBMCs; the material itself was cDNA or gDNA.

V was cut by 0 bases and J by 6 bases, with 6 bases left in between. Germline CDR1 MNHNY, CDR2 SVGAGI (reference sequence). The CDR3 runs 13 residues. The V call is TRBV6-6, the J call TRBJ1-5; D uncertain. The receptor comes from a man older than 75 with COVID-19, enrolled during active disease. Sequencing used peripheral blood. CDR3 region: CASSYSMAQPQHF. The CDR3 DNA reads TGTGCCAGCAGTTACTCGATGGCTCAGCCCCAGCATTTT.